This TCR beta chain was sequenced during a study of blood T cells in healthy people across ages. Study at large: When template switching was applied, about one barcoded beta molecule was captured per two T cells.

This clonotype was recorded many times. Its antigen is currently unknown. This CDR3 region has 12 residues. Germline CDR1 SQVTM, CDR2 ANQGSEA. V shed 5 bases and J shed 2 bases, with 9 bases lying between them. Study-wide results and caveats: Roughly linear age-related decline in beta diversity appeared, significant by age 40. Unsorted PBMCs ruled out conclusive naive versus antigen-experienced comparison.

Staff drew approximately 9.1 milliliters of peripheral blood from each donor. With a J-beta primer mix and a sample-barcoded 5' primer, a second PCR ran about 6 to 11 cycles. TCRdb reanalysed the 5' RACE reads using MiXCR and keeps one entry per CDR3 protein. The sample lists under 850,000 distinct CDR3 sequences, around 36% occurring once. The V and J genes are TRBV29-1 and TRBJ1-1, with no clear D. The specimen sequenced was blood. This sequence was found in a man between 18 and 35 years old in good health. The DNA for the CDR3 is TGCAGCGTTAAGGAGGGTAACACTGAAGCTTTCTTT. This encodes CSVKEGNTEAFF.